The sequence of this T cell receptor (beta chain) was determined in a study of T cells in tuberculosis (dated by TCRdb to between 2017 and 2018). A note on the overall study: To characterize T cells specific for the mycobacterial lipid antigen glucose monomycolate (GMM), the study used CD1B tetramers together with high-throughput TCR immunosequencing. IGRA-negative adolescents, IGRA-positive adolescents with latent tuberculosis and adults with active tuberculosis, ten per group, were compared in a South African clinical cohort. Active tuberculosis patient PBMC were archived before or within 7 days of starting standard anti-tuberculosis treatment. Here is what the overall study found, with its caveats: An accuracy of 87% (AUROC around 0.9) was reached by a classifier using the diverse GMM-specific repertoire, compared with under 75% accuracy when GEM motif frequencies were used. The smaller NN-distances in active tuberculosis patients were driven in part by shorter CDR3-alpha lengths, while the difference seen for TCR-beta was not statistically significant. Active tuberculosis TCR-alpha repertoires showed smaller mean NN-distances to GMM-specific TCRs than IGRA-negative controls, suggesting clonal expansion of these TCRs. Clinical samples were chosen by availability of cryopreserved specimens, and active tuberculosis cases were adults while controls were adolescents.

Ends trimmed: V by 5 bases, J by 1 base; bases unmatched to a gene: 7. The germline V gene specifies MRHNA as CDR1 and SNTAGT as CDR2. The CDR3 spans 15 residues, from the cysteine through the phenylalanine. The kept DNA is CDR3 alone, 45 bases in frame from the first base. The time point label here, explained by the study, means: new active TB diagnosis, blood taken before or within 7 days of starting treatment. The active tuberculosis patients were newly diagnosed, HIV-seronegative South African adults aged 18 years or older. Active tuberculosis was confirmed by positive sputum smear microscopy and/or positive M. tuberculosis culture. Immunosequencing of unsorted cryopreserved PBMC covered, on average, around 96,000 T cells per clinical donor. Concerning this clone: This clone's antigen is unknown. Per-nucleotide qualities are absent, and no much larger clonotype sits a single base away.

TCR libraries were generated with the immunoSEQ multiplex PCR assay, using TCR-beta and/or TCR-alpha/delta assays for each sample. Amplified TCR libraries were sequenced on the Illumina high-throughput platform. In the original analysis: Clustering and dimensionality reduction relied on pairwise TCRdist distances among GMM-specific receptors from T cells that were either sorted ex vivo or expanded in vitro. Each clinical repertoire was assigned a mean NN-distance score, defined as the average TCRdist to the nearest 10% of tetramer-positive reference sequences. GEM TCR motif frequency was computed as the fraction of unique TCRs matching known GEM sequences by V/J usage and CDR3 length. Linear discriminant analysis with leave-one-out cross-validation, implemented in scikit-learn, was used to classify active tuberculosis. TCRdb stores this immuneACCESS table with in-frame sequences only. Part of the clones is absent; in the studies checked, under half of the shortfall reflects unresolved V genes, and no reason is known for the rest. V, J and clone size reflect that table, while D and trimming were determined from the DNA. This sample has about 33,000 clones in its table, and about 91% of those were observed once. Approximately 6.8% of the sample comes from the top ten.

The receptor was isolated from an adult with tuberculosis. Some clones in this sample may be carry-over from other donors' samples. The source was PBMCs, collected at tuberculosis diagnosis. The sequence is built from TRBV6-4 and TRBJ1-2, with 7 middle bases fitting TRBD1. The CDR3 region: CASSPRNRGNYGYTF. The DNA reads TGTGCCAGCAGTCCTAGAAACAGGGGTAACTATGGCTACACCTTC.